This TCR beta chain was found in a study of cytomegalovirus exposure and HLA in healthy donors. CDR1 and CDR2 from the germline V gene are SGHRS and YFSETQ. V lost 5 bases, J lost 6 bases, and 15 bases lay in between. CDR3 length equals 14 residues. About this clone: What it binds is not known.

The PCR employed 60 Vbeta primers together with 13 Jbeta primers. Sequenced by immunoSEQ multiplex PCR; TCRdb stores in-frame clones only, minus some. The sample consists of 100,000 to 150,000 clones, roughly three quarters of them appearing once. Points from the study as a whole: Analyzed later, association rates of TCRs varied across HLA loci, with DRB1 most and HLA-C fewest. Common viral pathogens seemed to be connected with several of the most significant clusters, according to a later analysis.

The receptor was isolated from a woman in her thirties or forties in good health and CMV-seronegative. The chain couples TRBV5-1 to TRBJ1-5; D may be TRBD1 (5 bases). What was sequenced was PBMCs. In nucleotides, the CDR3 is TGCGCCAGCAGTTATCAGGGAGGCGGTCAGCCCCAGCATTTT. It translates to CASSYQGGGQPQHF. Variable domain in full (rest from reference TRBV5-1 and TRBJ1-5): KAGVTQTPRYLIKTRGQQVTLSCSPISGHRSVSWYQQTPGQGLQFLFEYFSETQRNKGNFPGRFSGRQFSNSRSEMNVSTLELGDSALYLCASSYQGGGQPQHFGDGTRLSIL.